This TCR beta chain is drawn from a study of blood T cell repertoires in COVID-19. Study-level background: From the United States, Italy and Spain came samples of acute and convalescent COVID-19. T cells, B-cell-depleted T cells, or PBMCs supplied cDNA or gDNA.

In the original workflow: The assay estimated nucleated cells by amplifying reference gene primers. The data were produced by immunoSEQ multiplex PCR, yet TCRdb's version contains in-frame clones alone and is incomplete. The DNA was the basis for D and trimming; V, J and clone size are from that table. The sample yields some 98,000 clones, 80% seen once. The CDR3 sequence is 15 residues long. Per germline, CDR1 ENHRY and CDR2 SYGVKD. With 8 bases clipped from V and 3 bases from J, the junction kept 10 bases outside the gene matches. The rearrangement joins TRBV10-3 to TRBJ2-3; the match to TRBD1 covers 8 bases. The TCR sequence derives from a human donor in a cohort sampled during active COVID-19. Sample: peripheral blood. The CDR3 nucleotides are TGTGCCATCGGGGACAGGCAGCCCGGTACAGATACGCAGTATTTT. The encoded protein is CAIGDRQPGTDTQYF.